This note documents a single T cell receptor (beta chain) sequence. Its target is not known. The data were obtained in a study of Tregs in tolerant kidney transplant recipients. The overall study: The nonmyeloablative bone marrow transplants came from related graft donors, with transient mixed chimerism.

The study's findings and limits: The small number of patients limits these findings pending further validation.

Profiled with immunoSEQ multiplex PCR; TCRdb holds only in-frame clones, not every one. The repertoire holds more than 75,000 clones, with 80% to 95% as singletons. Germline loops: CDR1 SQVTM, CDR2 ANQGSEA. This CDR3 has 13 amino acids. With 1 base clipped from V and 6 bases from J, the junction kept 4 bases outside the gene matches. The receptor comes from a human donor who received a combined kidney and bone marrow transplant. The V call is TRBV29-1, the J call TRBJ2-7; 9 nucleotides agree with TRBD1. Here the sequenced sample was CD4+ T cells from blood, taken before the transplant. This CDR3 reads CSVEATGGGEQYF. In nucleotides, the CDR3 is TGCAGCGTTGAAGCTACAGGGGGCGGCGAGCAGTACTTC.